A single sample gave rise to the 10 T cell receptor beta chains below, sequenced in a study of blood T cell repertoires in COVID-19. Profiling relied on immunoSEQ multiplex PCR, and the TCRdb table lists in-frame clones only, not all of them. The data show under 250,000 clones, 80% to 95% seen once. Sequencing input: peripheral blood. The receptors were sampled from a man aged 60 to 75 with COVID-19, enrolled during active disease.

The chain combines TRBV7-2 with TRBJ2-1; 10 bases fit TRBD1. The germline V gene has CDR1 SGHTA and CDR2 FQGNSA. The CDR3 covers 15 residues. J lost 6 bases, V lost 3 bases, and 5 bases had no gene match. The CDR3 DNA is TGTGCCAGCAGCTTCGACAGGGGGCGCAGCAATGAGCAGTTCTTC. Its protein is CASSFDRGRSNEQFF.

This chain joins TRBV21-1 and TRBJ1-1; TRBD1, the table's D call, lacks a check against the DNA. TRBV21-1 is tagged as a pseudogene. The CDR3 length is 17 residues. The CDR3 region is CASSKREGVEVCCEAFF. The CDR3 DNA follows: TGTGCCAGCAGCAAAAGAGAGGGGGTAGAAGTCTGCTGTGAAGCTTTCTTT.

V and J are TRBV5-1 and TRBJ1-2; D not resolved. The V and J ends lost 2 bases and 1 base respectively, with 24 bases between them. The CDR3 contains 19 residues. Germline V gene lookup returns CDR1 SGHRS and CDR2 YFSETQ. CDR3 bases: TGCGCCAGCAGCTTAGGATCCCCGGGCCAGCGGGTAATTAACTATGGCTACACCTTC. Amino acids: CASSLGSPGQRVINYGYTF. Using reference TRBV5-1 and TRBJ1-2 for the parts outside the CDR3, the full variable domain is KAGVTQTPRYLIKTRGQQVTLSCSPISGHRSVSWYQQTPGQGLQFLFEYFSETQRNKGNFPGRFSGRQFSNSRSEMNVSTLELGDSALYLCASSLGSPGQRVINYGYTFGSGTRLTVV.

The chain has TRBV6-6 and TRBJ2-7; 11 bases line up with TRBD1. The V segment lost 8 bases and the J segment 6 bases; nucleotides outside the gene matches: 12. The CDR3 runs 15 residues. Germline-derived CDR1 and CDR2 are MNHNY and SVGAGI (reference sequence). CDR3 amino acids: CASSNSGTGGVEQYF. The CDR3 nucleotides are TGTGCCAGCTCCAATTCCGGGACAGGGGGTGTCGAGCAGTACTTC.

This rearrangement joins TRBV3-1 (or the pseudogene TRBV3-2) to TRBJ2-6; 12 nucleotides match TRBD1. The germline V gene has CDR1 LGHDT and CDR2 YNNKEL (reference sequence). Trimming took 5 bases from V and 4 from J; bases not matched to a gene: 15. The length of the CDR3 is 20 residues. CDR3 nucleotide sequence: TGTGCCAGCAGCTCCTCCATGCCGGGACAGGGGGCTCCCGGGGCCAACGTCCTGACTTTC. Amino acid sequence: CASSSSMPGQGAPGANVLTF.

The chain joins TRBV10-3 to TRBJ2-2, with 13 positions matching TRBD2. From germline, CDR1 is ENHRY and CDR2 SYGVKD. With 5 bases clipped from V and 3 bases from J, the junction kept 3 bases outside the gene matches. This CDR3 is 16 amino acids long. The DNA of the CDR3 is TGTGCCATCAGTCAAGGACTAGCGGGAGACACCGGGGAGCTGTTTTTT. Translation: CAISQGLAGDTGELFF.

This clone is a singleton in its sample. The DNA for the CDR3 is TGTGCCAGTTATGAACGACAGATGAACACTGAAGCTTTCTTT. This encodes CASYERQMNTEAFF. J is TRBJ1-1 and V is TRBV2, with D possibly being TRBD1 (5 bases). The CDR3 loop spans 14 amino acids. Between the trimmed V and J ends, which lost 9 bases and 0 bases, there was a span of 14 bases. The germline gives CDR1 SNHLY, CDR2 FYNNEI.

The chain has TRBV12-1 and TRBJ2-7; the tabulated D call, TRBD2, remains unverified against the DNA. TRBV12-1 is marked as a pseudogene. This CDR3 spans 19 amino acids. CDR3 bases: TGTGCCAGCAGCCAAACTAGCGGGGGGCCCTCCTGGGGCTCCTACGAGCAGTACTTC. Translation: CASSQTSGGPSWGSYEQYF.

V gene TRBV5-1 combines with J gene TRBJ1-5, with D uncertain. The V end was cut by 2 bases, the J end by 4 bases, with 13 bases between. Germline CDR1 and CDR2: SGHRS and YFSETQ. This CDR3 contains 15 residues. The CDR3 region has the DNA TGCGCCAGCAGCTTAACCGGGTCCCAAAATCAGCCCCAGCATTTT. Translating it yields CASSLTGSQNQPQHF.

This clone was detected only once. The chain uses TRBV6-2 or TRBV6-3 and TRBJ2-3; a possible D gene is TRBD2 (5 bases). V lost 2 bases and J lost 11, with 11 bases in between. Per the germline V gene, CDR1 is MNHEY and CDR2 is SVGEGT. The CDR3 is 12 amino acids. The CDR3 DNA reads TGTGCCAGCAGTTACCCCCTTCGGGGGCAGTATTTT. Translated: CASSYPLRGQYF.